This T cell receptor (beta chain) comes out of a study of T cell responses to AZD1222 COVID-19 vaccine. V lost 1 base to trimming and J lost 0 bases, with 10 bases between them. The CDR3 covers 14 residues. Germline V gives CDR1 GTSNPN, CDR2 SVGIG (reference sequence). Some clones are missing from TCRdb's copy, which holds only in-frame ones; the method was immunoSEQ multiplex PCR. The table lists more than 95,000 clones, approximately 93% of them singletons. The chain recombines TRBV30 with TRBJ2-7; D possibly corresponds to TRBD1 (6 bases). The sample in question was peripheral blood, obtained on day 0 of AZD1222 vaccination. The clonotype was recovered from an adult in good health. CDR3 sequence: CAWSGDRNSYEQYF. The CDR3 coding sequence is TGTGCCTGGAGTGGTGACAGGAACTCCTACGAGCAGTACTTC. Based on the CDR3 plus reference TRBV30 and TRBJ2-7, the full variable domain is SQTIHQWPATLVQPVGSPLSLECTVEGTSNPNLYWYRQAAGRGLQLLFYSVGIGQISSEVPQNLSASRPQDRQFILSSKKLLLSDSGFYLCAWSGDRNSYEQYFGPGTRLTVT.